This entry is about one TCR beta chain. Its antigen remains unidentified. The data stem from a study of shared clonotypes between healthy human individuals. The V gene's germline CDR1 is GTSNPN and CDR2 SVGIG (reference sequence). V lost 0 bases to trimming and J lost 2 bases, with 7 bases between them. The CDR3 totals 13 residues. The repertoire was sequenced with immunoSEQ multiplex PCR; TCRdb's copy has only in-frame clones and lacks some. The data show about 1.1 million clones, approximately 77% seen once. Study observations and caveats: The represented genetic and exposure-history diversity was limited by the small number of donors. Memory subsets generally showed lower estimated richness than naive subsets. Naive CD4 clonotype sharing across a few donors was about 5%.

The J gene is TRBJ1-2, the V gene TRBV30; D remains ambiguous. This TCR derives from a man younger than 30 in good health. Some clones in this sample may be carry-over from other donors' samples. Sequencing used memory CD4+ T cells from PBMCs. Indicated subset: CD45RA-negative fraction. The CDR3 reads CAWSVFENYGYTF. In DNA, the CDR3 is TGTGCCTGGAGTGTCTTCGAAAACTATGGCTACACCTTC.